Listed below are T cell receptor beta chains from one sample, sequenced in a study of blood T cell repertoires in COVID-19. Method: immunoSEQ multiplex PCR; TCRdb's copy keeps in-frame clones and lacks some. This table holds roughly 150,000 clones, around 87% found once. Source material: peripheral blood. The origin of the receptors is a woman older than 75 with COVID-19, enrolled during active disease. Both conserved end residues are part of each CDR3. The order of the fields is V gene, J gene, clone size, D gene, CDR3 protein. The D gene is left open where the match is weak. Clone sizes are given selectively: once, few, many, or a class where the clone is expanded.

TRBV5-8	TRBJ1-1	-	-	CASSLKPNTEAFF
TRBV9	TRBJ2-7	-	TRBD1	CASSVQPQEGQVTHEQYF
TRBV2	TRBJ1-1	few	-	CASSFQGKVEAFF
TRBV15	TRBJ2-2	many	TRBD1	CATSRDRGETGELFF
TRBV6-1	TRBJ1-5	-	-	CASSEEPLNQPQHF
TRBV5-1	TRBJ2-2	-	-	CASSDPTGTSSPAGELFF
TRBV28	TRBJ1-4	once	-	CASSLFIGDEKLFF
TRBV19	TRBJ1-5	-	-	CASSMAGMQPQHF
TRBV5-1	TRBJ2-1	once	TRBD1	CASSLGTDNEQFF
TRBV4-2	TRBJ2-1	-	TRBD2	CASSQDSSGGNEQFF
TRBV19	TRBJ1-5	few	TRBD1	CASSLTPGGEQPQHF
TRBV6-5	TRBJ1-1	once	-	CASSLITEAFF
TRBV6-4	TRBJ2-4	once	TRBD1	CASSDPRGWVTENIQYF
TRBV6-5	TRBJ1-2	-	TRBD1	CASRDGTGGGYGYTF
TRBV7-6	TRBJ1-6	-	TRBD1	CASSGRDRGRNSPLHF
TRBV19	TRBJ1-2	-	TRBD1	CASSGGTGIYGYTF
TRBV7-3	TRBJ2-1	-	-	CASSQGGSRGNEQFF